What follows describes a single T cell receptor (beta chain). Its matching antigen is unknown. Germline V gene sequence: CDR1 ENHRY, CDR2 SYGVKD. CDR3 size: 15 residues. V was pared by 0 bases and J by 0 bases, with 1 base of the junction left unmatched. The record originates from a study of T cell responses to AZD1222 COVID-19 vaccine. Study-level findings and limits: With dominance at 160-218 and 743-854, vaccine-associated CD4 TCRs spanned spike. Clonal diversity was possibly underestimated, and white British individuals and females predominated among donors. Seropositive AZD1222 recipients at baseline numbered only 5 or 6.

This table comes from immunoSEQ multiplex PCR, and its TCRdb copy is limited to in-frame clones, with some not included. The sample includes roughly 180,000 clones, 90% to 95% seen only once; the top ten take under 2%. The receptor was derived from an adult who received the AZD1222 COVID-19 vaccine. The genes are TRBV10-3 and TRBJ1-1, with 7 bases that match TRBD1. Material: peripheral blood, obtained 28 days after the second AZD1222 dose. The CDR3 spells CAISESGGLNTEAFF. CDR3 coding DNA: TGTGCCATCAGTGAGTCAGGGGGCCTGAACACTGAAGCTTTCTTT.